Presented here are 21 T cell receptor beta chains from one specimen sequenced in a study of blood T cell repertoires in COVID-19 (dated by TCRdb to the early 2020s). The library relied on the immunoSEQ multiplex PCR assay. TCRdb carries this immuneACCESS record with in-frame sequences only. Its versions omit some clonotypes, under half of them owing to an unresolved V gene in the studies checked, with the rest unexplained. In all, the sample holds 330,000 or so clones, and roughly 87% of those were seen once. Of the sample, about 3.9% is held by the ten largest clones. The material sequenced was peripheral blood. The receptors were gathered from a woman aged 60-75 years with COVID-19, enrolled during active disease.

V is TRBV27 and J is TRBJ2-7; D may be TRBD1 (6 bases). The CDR3 contains 11 residues. Deletions cut 2 bases from V and 8 bases from J, with 7 bases between. The germline V gene has CDR1 MNHEY and CDR2 SMNVEV (reference sequence). The DNA of the CDR3 is TGTGCCAGCAGTTTAGGACAGCAGCAGTACTTC. It yields the protein CASSLGQQQYF.

The rearrangement uses TRBV5-4 and TRBJ2-2; no clear D gene. The CDR3 length is 14 residues. Germline lookup yields CDR1 SGHNT and CDR2 YYREEE (reference sequence). Trimming pared 0 bases from V and 5 bases from J, leaving 8 bases between. CDR3 sequence reads: CASSLAPVTGELFF. The CDR3 DNA reads TGTGCCAGCAGCTTGGCCCCAGTTACCGGGGAGCTGTTTTTT. The full variable domain, in which reference TRBV5-4 and TRBJ2-2 provide the parts outside the CDR3, is ETGVTQSPTHLIKTRGQQVTLRCSSQSGHNTVSWYQQALGQGPQFIFQYYREEENGRGNFPPRFSGLQFPNYSSELNVNALELDDSALYLCASSLAPVTGELFFGEGSRLTVL.

This chain uses TRBV11-2 with TRBJ1-4; TRBD1 is a possible D gene (6 bases). Trimming removed 1 base at V and 0 bases at J, with 9 bases between. The CDR3 runs 16 residues. CDR1 and CDR2 from the germline V gene are SGHAT and FQNNGV. The CDR3 is CASSLVWTATNEKLFF. The CDR3 region has the DNA TGTGCCAGCAGCTTAGTATGGACAGCAACTAATGAAAAACTGTTTTTT.

The chain is built from TRBV6-5 and TRBJ1-1; tentatively, D is TRBD1 (6 bases). Trimming pared 4 bases from V and 10 bases from J, leaving 19 bases between. The CDR3 spans 14 residues. Looked up from germline, CDR1 is MNHEY and CDR2 is SVGAGI. The CDR3, as DNA: TGTGCCAGCAGTTCGACCGGACAGCCCGGCGGAGCTTTCTTT. Its protein product is CASSSTGQPGGAFF.

V and J are TRBV19 and TRBJ1-5, with D possibly matching TRBD1 (5 bases). Germline values: CDR1 LNHDA, CDR2 SQIVND (reference sequence). V lost 3 bases, J lost 0 bases, and 18 bases lay in between. The CDR3 is 18 amino acids. The chain's CDR3 is CASSIGRAGGYSNQPQHF. CDR3 nucleotide sequence: TGTGCCAGTAGTATCGGCAGGGCGGGGGGTTATAGCAATCAGCCCCAGCATTTT.

The J gene is TRBJ1-1, the V gene TRBV5-1, with D possibly TRBD1 on 5 matching bases. Germline-derived CDR1 and CDR2 are SGHRS and YFSETQ. Trimming took 0 bases from V and 3 from J, leaving 15 bases between them. The CDR3 consists of 16 residues. The CDR3 region has the DNA TGCGCCAGCAGCTTGGGGACACGTAAAGGGGACACTGAAGCTTTCTTT. Translating gives CASSLGTRKGDTEAFF.

This chain uses TRBV29-1 with TRBJ2-1; possibly TRBD2 for D (6 bases). Deletions cut 3 bases from V and 3 bases from J, with 12 bases between. CDR1 and CDR2 from the germline V gene are SQVTM and ANQGSEA. The CDR3 covers 14 residues. As DNA, the CDR3 is TGCAGCGTTGATGCGGGGCCCAACTACAATGAGCAGTTCTTC. Translated, it gives CSVDAGPNYNEQFF.

The count of this clone is one. The chain has TRBV15 and TRBJ1-1, with TRBD1 as a possible D gene (5 bases). The length of the CDR3 is 15 residues. CDR1 is LNHNV, CDR2 YYDKDF, per germline (reference sequence). Trimming cost V 0 bases and J 1 base, with 9 bases left between them. For the CDR3, the DNA is TGTGCCACCAGCAGAGACAGGGTAGAGAACACTGAAGCTTTCTTT. Protein sequence: CATSRDRVENTEAFF.

V is TRBV27 and J is TRBJ1-1; D uncertain. The CDR3 runs 17 residues. The V end lost 5 bases, the J end lost 0 bases, and 19 bases lay between the germline ends. From germline, CDR1 is MNHEY and CDR2 SMNVEV (reference sequence). The CDR3 sequence: CASSPLDVKLMNTEAFF. The CDR3 DNA reads as TGTGCCAGCAGTCCATTAGATGTGAAGCTGATGAACACTGAAGCTTTCTTT.

This chain uses TRBV19 with TRBJ1-5, with D maybe TRBD1 (6 bases). The CDR3 has 16 residues. The V gene lost 0 bases and the J gene lost 0 bases, with 9 bases spanning the gap. CDR1 and CDR2 from the germline V gene are LNHDA and SQIVND (reference sequence). The chain's CDR3 is CASSIETGISNQPQHF. The CDR3 DNA reads TGTGCCAGTAGTATAGAGACAGGTATTAGCAATCAGCCCCAGCATTTT.

The rearrangement links TRBV9 to TRBJ2-7; 9 positions match TRBD2. V was clipped by 0 bases and J by 4 bases; unmatched bases: 5. The CDR3 has 15 residues. CDR1 and CDR2 (germline): SGDLS, YYNGEE. The CDR3 DNA follows: TGTGCCAGCAGCGTAGGTGGCGGGGGGGCTTACGAGCAGTACTTC. Encoded protein: CASSVGGGGAYEQYF.

This chain links TRBV7-3 with TRBJ2-1, with TRBD2 matching 8 bases. The V gene end was trimmed by 5 bases and the J gene end by 8 bases; junction bases not matched to a gene: 8. CDR1 and CDR2 (germline): SGHTA, FQGTGA. The CDR3 is 14 amino acids. CDR3: CASSKGLGLDEQFF. CDR3 DNA sequence: TGTGCCAGCAGCAAGGGACTAGGTCTCGATGAGCAGTTCTTC.

J is TRBJ1-2 and V is TRBV20-1, with TRBD1 as a possible D gene (6 bases). CDR3 size: 14 residues. The ends were cut back, 3 bases at V and 6 bases at J, with 17 bases in the middle. Germline CDR1 reads DFQATT; CDR2 reads SNEGSKA (reference sequence). This chain's CDR3 is CSASVLGRGHGYTF. The DNA of the CDR3 is TGCAGTGCTAGTGTTTTGGGCAGGGGACATGGCTACACCTTC.

The chain couples TRBV29-1 to TRBJ1-1, with D perhaps matching TRBD1 (6 bases). CDR1 and CDR2 (germline): SQVTM, ANQGSEA. V lost 4 bases to trimming and J lost 1 base, with 7 bases between them. The CDR3 runs to 12 residues. CDR3 sequence reads: CSVGGRNTEAFF. The DNA of the CDR3 is TGCAGCGTTGGGGGGCGGAACACTGAAGCTTTCTTT.

This chain uses TRBV7-3 with TRBJ2-3; D perhaps matches TRBD2 (5 bases). Deletions cut 5 bases from V and 4 bases from J, with 10 bases between. The germline CDR1 and CDR2 sequences are SGHTA and FQGTGA. The CDR3 has 13 amino acids. CDR3 coding DNA: TGTGCCAGCAGCCTCGGGGTGGCAGATACGCAGTATTTT. Its protein is CASSLGVADTQYF.

This clone showed up just once. V and J are TRBV11-2 and TRBJ2-7; no firm D call. Trimming removed 3 bases at V and 0 bases at J, with 18 bases between. The CDR3 covers 17 residues. The germline V gene encodes CDR1 SGHAT and CDR2 FQNNGV. The CDR3 bases are TGTGCCAGCAGCTTCTCCTGGGTGGCAGGCCTCTCCTACGAGCAGTACTTC. It yields the protein CASSFSWVAGLSYEQYF.

The genes are TRBV15 and TRBJ2-2; TRBD1 aligns across 9 bases. Germline CDR1 reads LNHNV; CDR2 reads YYDKDF (reference sequence). V lost 7 bases and J lost 5; bases outside the gene matches: 5. This CDR3 contains 14 residues. CDR3 amino acids: CATKLQGATGELFF. The CDR3 bases are TGTGCCACCAAGTTACAGGGGGCTACCGGGGAGCTGTTTTTT.

J is TRBJ2-2 and V is TRBV11-2, with 9 bases that match TRBD2. Unmatched junction bases numbered 2, after V lost 5 bases and J lost 1 base. Germline CDR1 is SGHAT and CDR2 is FQNNGV. The CDR3 runs 15 residues. The CDR3 DNA reads TGTGCCAGCAGCCGCGGGGGGGGGAACACCGGGGAGCTGTTTTTT. Translation: CASSRGGGNTGELFF.

V is TRBV19 and J is TRBJ1-5; 8 bases align to TRBD1. V shed 7 bases and J 1 base; nucleotides not matched to a gene: 12. This CDR3 has 17 amino acids. The germline V gene has CDR1 LNHDA and CDR2 SQIVND (reference sequence). CDR3 bases: TGTGCCAGTACCAAAAGATCCGGACAGGGCAGCAATCAGCCCCAGCATTTT. As protein: CASTKRSGQGSNQPQHF.

This chain connects TRBV3-1 (or the pseudogene TRBV3-2) to TRBJ1-1, with D perhaps TRBD1 (6 bases). V was clipped by 6 bases and J by 2 bases, with 13 bases between them. This CDR3 comprises 14 residues. Germline V lookup: CDR1 LGHDT, CDR2 YNNKEL (reference sequence). The CDR3 DNA reads TGTGCCAGCAGGGCGCAGGGGATCAACACTGAAGCTTTCTTT. Translation gives CASRAQGINTEAFF.

V usage is TRBV28 and J usage is TRBJ1-1; D is unresolved. Trimming left V 5 bases short and J 2 bases short, with 9 bases between. The CDR3 sequence is 13 residues long. Germline CDR1 MDHEN, CDR2 SYDVKM. The CDR3 DNA follows: TGTGCCAGCAGTACCCCAGGAAACACTGAAGCTTTCTTT. This sequence encodes CASSTPGNTEAFF. The entire variable domain, with the rest obtained from reference TRBV28 and TRBJ1-1, is as follows: DVKVTQSSRYLVKRTGEKVFLECVQDMDHENMFWYRQDPGLGLRLIYFSYDVKMKEKGDIPEGYSVSREKKERFSLILESASTNQTSMYLCASSTPGNTEAFFGQGTRLTVV.